This T cell receptor (beta chain) emerged from a study of blood T cell repertoires in COVID-19. Study details: In each case, the material was cDNA or gDNA derived from T cells, B-cell-depleted T cells, or PBMCs.

Seattle patients were enrolled while actively infected and followed longitudinally. Under the authors' procedure: Estimates of nucleated cell counts were drawn from the amplification of reference gene primers. Using immunoSEQ multiplex PCR, the repertoire was profiled, and TCRdb retains in-frame clones only, with some absent. V, J and clone size were drawn from that table, and D and trimming were deduced from the DNA. The data contain about 180,000 clones, about 81% of them singletons. The TCR sequence derives from a woman older than 75 with COVID-19, enrolled during active disease. The sequenced sample was peripheral blood.

The CDR3 nucleotides read TGTGCCAGCAGCCAATTAGCGGGAGTATCAGGGGAGCTGTTTTTT. Encoded protein: CASSQLAGVSGELFF. This chain connects TRBV3-1 (or the pseudogene TRBV3-2) to TRBJ2-2, with 9 bases lining up with TRBD2. Germline CDR1 and CDR2: LGHDT and YNNKEL (reference sequence). The V segment lost 2 bases and the J segment 8 bases; nucleotides outside the gene matches: 6. This CDR3 is 15 amino acids long.